Sequencing of this T cell receptor (beta chain) was carried out in a study of monozygotic twins with inflammatory bowel disease. Template switching added UMIs carrying a 6-nucleotide sample barcode. TCRdb reanalyzed the 5' RACE reads, giving one entry per CDR3 protein sequence and no DNA. This listing includes about 450,000 distinct CDR3 sequences. In the case of this clonotype: No antigen is known for it.

The CDR3 length is 14 residues. CDR1 is SGHRS, CDR2 YFSETQ, per germline. Study outcomes and limitations: Fewer clonotypes were shared with others by IBD patients than by healthy twins, especially with disease activity.

This chain joins TRBV5-1 and TRBJ1-1; there is no DNA to check the TCRdb D call of TRBD1. The source of this sequence is a human donor with ulcerative colitis or Crohn's disease, or a healthy co-twin of an affected twin (not recorded which). Sequenced material: blood. The CDR3: CASTLTGGYTEAFF.